This TCR beta chain appears in the sequencing data of a study of cytomegalovirus exposure and HLA in healthy donors. General study results and limits: Under in vitro conditions, a few CMV-associated chains were confirmed as specific for CMV antigens. TCR beta chains numbering approximately 150 were designated cytomegalovirus-associated.

In germline, CDR1 is SGHNT, CDR2 YYREEE (reference sequence). V lost 0 bases, J lost 4 bases, and 14 bases stayed unmatched. This CDR3 spans 19 amino acids. Measured with immunoSEQ multiplex PCR; TCRdb has only the in-frame clones, and not every one. The top ten clones hold approximately 15% of a sample with 150,000 to 200,000 clones, around 85% of them seen once. A word on this clone: Antigen unknown.

Sequencing was carried out using PBMCs. The gene calls are TRBV5-4 and TRBJ2-3, with 10 bases matching TRBD2. This receptor was taken from a man between 18 and 29 years old in good health and CMV-seropositive. The CDR3 bases are TGTGCCAGCAGCTTGGTAGGCAGGGAGCCTAGCGGGAGTTCAGATACGCAGTATTTT. As protein: CASSLVGREPSGSSDTQYF.